A single sample is the source of the 29 T cell receptor beta chains below, sequenced in a study of regulatory T cells in long-lasting Graves disease. Time point meaning: newly diagnosed GD, antithyroid drugs for less than 3 months. After RNA was extracted from PBMCs, the TCR library was made from it. To make TCR beta libraries, researchers used iRepertoire HTBI primers and Arm-PCR of CDR3 regions. TCRdb passed the multiplex PCR reads through MiXCR, listing each CDR3 protein once. The sample lists roughly 520,000 distinct CDR3 sequences; around 12% were seen once. This same sample was also taken into another study, of T cells in Graves' hyperthyroidism and ophthalmopathy.

Sequenced here: peripheral blood mononuclear cells (PBMCs), sampled at new diagnosis, from a patient treated with antithyroid drugs. The receptors originated from a woman between 25 and 40 years old with Graves disease.

The sample holds many counts of this clonotype. This chain joins TRBV7-2 and TRBJ2-3; 9 nucleotides match TRBD2. With 3 bases clipped from V and 5 bases from J, the junction kept 6 bases outside the gene matches. Per the germline V gene, CDR1 is SGHTA and CDR2 is FQGNSA. The CDR3 is made up of 15 amino acids. CDR3 coding DNA: TGTGCCAGCAGCTTTAGCGGGAGCTACAGAGATACGCAGTATTTT. It translates to CASSFSGSYRDTQYF. Full variable domain (remainder filled in from reference TRBV7-2 and TRBJ2-3): GAGVSQSPSNKVTEKGKDVELRCDPISGHTALYWYRQSLGQGLEFLIYFQGNSAPDKSGLPSDRFSAERTGGSVSTLTIQRTQQEDSAVYLCASSFSGSYRDTQYFGPGTRLTVL.

In this sample, this clonotype turned up many times. The genes are TRBV6-2 or TRBV6-3 and TRBJ2-2; TRBD2 matches at 13 bases. Germline V CDR1 and CDR2: MNHEY, SVGEGT. This CDR3 comprises 18 residues. With V trimmed by 8 bases and J by 0 bases, 9 bases remained unmatched. The CDR3 DNA is TGTGCCAGCGCCAAGGGAACTAGCGGGAGGGCGAACACCGGGGAGCTGTTTTTT. Translated, it gives CASAKGTSGRANTGELFF.

This clonotype occurred many times. The V gene is TRBV12-3 or TRBV12-4, the J gene TRBJ2-1, with 10 bases lining up with TRBD2. The CDR3 covers 14 residues. V dropped 5 bases and J dropped 7; count of bases not matched to a gene: 5. DNA for the CDR3: TGTGCCAGCAGTCAAGCGGGAGGGTCGAATGAGCAGTTCTTC. It encodes CASSQAGGSNEQFF.

This clonotype was counted ten times or more. This chain uses TRBV5-1 with TRBJ2-1; the D gene is possibly TRBD2 (6 bases). The CDR3 extends over 14 amino acids. Trimming took off 3 bases at V and 3 bases at J, with 10 bases between the two ends. CDR1 is SGHRS and CDR2 is YFSETQ in the germline V gene. The CDR3 region has the DNA TGCGCCAGCAGCTCGGGAGAGGGCTACAATGAGCAGTTCTTC. Its translation is CASSSGEGYNEQFF.

This clonotype was seen repeatedly, ten times or more. V gene TRBV11-1 combines with J gene TRBJ2-5; D gene unclear. V lost 3 bases and J lost 3, with 8 bases in between. CDR1 SGHAT and CDR2 FQDESV come from the germline V gene (reference sequence). CDR3 length: 13 residues. The CDR3 sequence: CASSFDGEETQYF. The CDR3 DNA reads TGTGCCAGCAGCTTTGACGGAGAAGAGACCCAGTACTTC. Full variable domain (outside the CDR3, taken from reference TRBV11-1 and TRBJ2-5): EAEVAQSPRYKITEKSQAVAFWCDPISGHATLYWYRQILGQGPELLVQFQDESVVDDSQLPKDRFSAERLKGVDSTLKIQPAELGDSAMYLCASSFDGEETQYFGPGTRLLVL.

Ten or more counts support this clonotype. For the CDR3, the DNA is TGTGCCTGGAGTGTAAGGTCGCGGGGCGTCCGATACGAGCAGTACTTC. Protein product: CAWSVRSRGVRYEQYF. The chain couples TRBV30 to TRBJ2-7; D possibly corresponds to TRBD2 (6 bases). CDR3 length equals 16 residues. Trimming stripped 0 bases from V and 4 bases from J, with 19 bases between. The germline gives CDR1 GTSNPN, CDR2 SVGIG (reference sequence). Variable domain in full (rest from reference TRBV30 and TRBJ2-7): SQTIHQWPATLVQPVGSPLSLECTVEGTSNPNLYWYRQAAGRGLQLLFYSVGIGQISSEVPQNLSASRPQDRQFILSSKKLLLSDSGFYLCAWSVRSRGVRYEQYFGPGTRLTVT.

Only a few counts were recorded for this clonotype. CDR3 region: CASSVLPQGADTQYF. The CDR3 DNA sequence: TGTGCCAGCAGCGTACTCCCGCAGGGTGCAGATACGCAGTATTTT. This sequence joins TRBV9 and TRBJ2-3, with TRBD1 as a possible D gene (5 bases). Germline loops: CDR1 SGDLS, CDR2 YYNGEE. V lost 1 base, J lost 4 bases, and 13 bases lay in between. The CDR3 covers 15 residues.

At least ten counts were recorded for this clonotype. V gene TRBV7-9 combines with J gene TRBJ2-1; the match to TRBD2 covers 11 bases. V was clipped by 5 bases and J by 1 base; unmatched bases: 4. The CDR3 consists of 16 residues. Germline CDR1 and CDR2: SEHNR and FQNEAQ (reference sequence). CDR3: CASSPRTSGSYNEQFF. CDR3 bases: TGTGCCAGCAGCCCCCGGACTAGCGGGTCCTACAATGAGCAGTTCTTC.

This clonotype was detected ten times or more. V and J are TRBV5-6 and TRBJ2-1, with D uncertain. V was cut by 3 bases and J by 2 bases, with 12 bases left in between. The CDR3 length is 15 residues. The germline V gene has CDR1 SGHDT and CDR2 YYEEEE. The CDR3 sequence is CASSSVDGAYNEQFF. CDR3 DNA sequence: TGTGCCAGCAGCTCGGTAGACGGTGCCTACAATGAGCAGTTCTTC.

This clonotype was seen at least ten times. The genes are TRBV9 and TRBJ1-6; TRBD1 matches at 11 bases. J gave up 10 bases and V 4 bases, and 7 bases lay outside the gene matches. The CDR3 totals 15 residues. Germline V lookup: CDR1 SGDLS, CDR2 YYNGEE. The CDR3 DNA sequence: TGTGCCAGCAGCATCGGACAGGGGGCGAGGTCACCCCTCCACTTT. Amino acids: CASSIGQGARSPLHF.

The table lists this clonotype with a few counts. This chain links TRBV28 with TRBJ1-2; 8 bases match TRBD1. With 6 bases clipped from V and 6 bases from J, the junction kept 18 bases outside the gene matches. CDR1 and CDR2 (germline): MDHEN, SYDVKM. CDR3 length equals 17 residues. The CDR3 DNA is TGTGCCAGCAGCCTTTATCCGGCGGACAGGGATTTGGATGGCTACACCTTC. This codes for CASSLYPADRDLDGYTF.

This clonotype was recorded many times. This CDR3 is CASSYGGWESSYEQYF. As DNA, the CDR3 is TGTGCCAGCAGTTACGGGGGGTGGGAAAGCTCCTACGAGCAGTACTTC. J is TRBJ2-7 and V is TRBV6-5; D may be TRBD2 (6 bases). The germline V gene encodes CDR1 MNHEY and CDR2 SVGAGI. The CDR3 totals 16 residues. The ends were cut back, 2 bases at V and 0 bases at J, with 14 bases in the middle.

This clonotype appeared a few times. A much larger clone lies a single base off, so this may be a read error. The V call is TRBV20-1, the J call TRBJ1-1; D might be TRBD1 (5 bases). This CDR3 comprises 13 residues. The germline CDR1 and CDR2 sequences are DFQATT and SNEGSKA (reference sequence). CDR3: CSAEEGTDTGAFF. The CDR3 nucleotides read TGCAGTGCCGAGGAAGGGACGGACACTGGAGCTTTCTTT.

This rearrangement joins TRBV29-1 to TRBJ2-3; D possibly corresponds to TRBD1 (6 bases). Trimming removed 3 bases from V and 14 bases from J, with 15 bases in between. The CDR3 loop spans 11 amino acids. The germline V gene has CDR1 SQVTM and CDR2 ANQGSEA. CDR3 nucleotide sequence: TGCAGCGTTGATAAGGCAGGGGACCTGTATTTT. Residues: CSVDKAGDLYF.

This clonotype was counted many times. J is TRBJ1-6 and V is TRBV6-1, with D tentatively TRBD1 (5 bases). From germline, CDR1 is MNHNS and CDR2 SASEGT. There are 14 residues in the CDR3. With 6 bases removed from V and 10 bases from J, the gap between germline ends came to 16 bases. CDR3: CASRPGGVGSPLHF. CDR3 nucleotides: TGTGCCAGCAGGCCCGGAGGGGTTGGATCACCCCTCCACTTT.

This clonotype was recorded many times. V and J are TRBV6-2 or TRBV6-3 and TRBJ1-3; 8 bases are shared with TRBD1. Germline CDR1 is MNHEY and CDR2 is SVGEGT. Trimming took 4 bases from V and 4 from J; bases not matched to a gene: 9. The CDR3 loop spans 16 amino acids. CDR3 nucleotides: TGTGCCAGCAGTTCCCGGACAGGGCTGTACGGAAACACCATATATTTT. Its translation: CASSSRTGLYGNTIYF.

This clonotype has a count of ten or more. The rearrangement uses TRBV5-1 and TRBJ2-1, with D hard to call. This CDR3 region has 12 residues. The ends were cut back, 5 bases at V and 7 bases at J, with 10 bases in the middle. The germline V gene has CDR1 SGHRS and CDR2 YFSETQ. In DNA form, the CDR3 reads TGCGCCAGCAGGGTACTGGGGAATGAGCAGTTCTTC. Amino acids: CASRVLGNEQFF.

Turning to this clonotype: One base separates it from a far larger clone, so it is likely a read error. The V gene is TRBV2, the J gene TRBJ2-7; D remains unclear. The better agreement between TRBJ2-5 and the DNA end casts doubt on the J call. The CDR3 loop spans 14 amino acids. Germline CDR1 and CDR2: SNHLY and FYNNEI. The CDR3 nucleotides read TGTGCCAGCAGATCTGGACGGGACCAAGAGACCCAGTACTTC. It is translated as CASRSGRDQETQYF.

The chain recombines TRBV19 with TRBJ1-5; D ambiguous. CDR3 length: 12 amino acids. Germline CDR1 LNHDA, CDR2 SQIVND (reference sequence). V was pared by 1 base and J by 5 bases, with 3 bases between. In nucleotides, the CDR3 is TGTGCCAGTAGTATAGGGGATCAGCCCCAGCATTTT. Translated, it gives CASSIGDQPQHF.

The chain is built from TRBV7-2 and TRBJ2-7; 7 bases are shared with TRBD2. Unmatched junction bases numbered 11, after V lost 2 bases and J lost 1 base. In germline, CDR1 is SGHTA, CDR2 FQGNSA. The CDR3 is 17 amino acids. This CDR3 is CASSLFGPASGSYEQYF. The CDR3 nucleotides are TGTGCCAGCAGCTTATTCGGGCCGGCTAGCGGATCCTACGAGCAGTACTTC.

This clonotype was found many times. The chain has TRBV15 and TRBJ2-1, with D possibly TRBD2 on 5 matching bases. The germline V gene has CDR1 LNHNV and CDR2 YYDKDF (reference sequence). Trimming took 0 bases from V and 5 from J, leaving 17 bases between them. The CDR3 runs to 17 residues. The CDR3 DNA reads TGTGCCACCAGCAGAGAGATATTAGTAAGCGGCCACAATGAGCAGTTCTTC. Its protein is CATSREILVSGHNEQFF.

This clonotype was detected only a few times. The J gene is TRBJ2-6, the V gene TRBV6-1; TRBD1 or TRBD2 may be the D gene (5 bases each). V gave up 7 bases and J gave up 2 bases, with 15 bases separating them. The CDR3 runs to 16 residues. CDR1 is MNHNS, CDR2 SASEGT, per germline. Written as DNA, the CDR3 is TGTGCCAGCAACAAAAGGGGACGGCCTGGGGCCAACGTCCTGACTTTC. Protein product: CASNKRGRPGANVLTF.

This clonotype was counted only a few times. This sequence joins TRBV5-1 and TRBJ2-1; TRBD2 might be the D (5 bases). With 6 bases removed from V and 0 bases from J, the gap between germline ends came to 13 bases. The CDR3 totals 15 residues. The V gene's germline CDR1 is SGHRS and CDR2 YFSETQ. Here the CDR3 reads CASKSMGSSYNEQFF. The CDR3 bases are TGCGCCAGCAAAAGCATGGGGAGCTCCTACAATGAGCAGTTCTTC.

In its sample, this clonotype was seen a few times. The chain has TRBV19 and TRBJ1-5, with D perhaps matching TRBD1 (5 bases). This CDR3 has 17 residues. Trimming removed 5 bases at V and 0 bases at J, with 17 bases between. Germline-derived CDR1 and CDR2 are LNHDA and SQIVND (reference sequence). CDR3 sequence (DNA): TGTGCCAGTAGTTCCGTGCCAGGGAGTAATAGCAATCAGCCCCAGCATTTT. It specifies CASSSVPGSNSNQPQHF.

This clonotype was seen repeatedly, ten times or more. This chain uses TRBV20-1 with TRBJ1-4, with D unresolved. This CDR3 comprises 15 residues. Per germline, CDR1 DFQATT and CDR2 SNEGSKA (reference sequence). V shed 4 bases and J shed 2 bases, with 14 bases lying between them. CDR3 region: CSATPEPGTNEKLFF. DNA of the CDR3: TGCAGTGCTACTCCGGAGCCGGGGACTAATGAAAAACTGTTTTTT.

This clonotype was observed many times. The chain combines TRBV28 with TRBJ2-7; 7 nucleotides agree with TRBD1. The germline V gene has CDR1 MDHEN and CDR2 SYDVKM. With V trimmed by 6 bases and J by 0 bases, 11 bases remained unmatched. The CDR3 is 16 amino acids. CDR3 sequence: CASSKPGTAFSYEQYF. In nucleotides, the CDR3 is TGTGCCAGCAGCAAACCCGGGACAGCTTTCTCCTACGAGCAGTACTTC. Full variable domain (missing parts from reference TRBV28 and TRBJ2-7): DVKVTQSSRYLVKRTGEKVFLECVQDMDHENMFWYRQDPGLGLRLIYFSYDVKMKEKGDIPEGYSVSREKKERFSLILESASTNQTSMYLCASSKPGTAFSYEQYFGPGTRLTVT.

The table lists this clonotype with a count of one. Since a much larger clone is just one base distant, this may be a read error. V gene TRBV9 combines with J gene TRBJ1-1; D may be TRBD1 (5 bases). This CDR3 has 18 residues. Trimming cost V 3 bases and J 6 bases, with 27 bases left between them. Germline loops: CDR1 SGDLS, CDR2 YYNGEE. The CDR3 protein is CASSAGARGILGIPEAFF. Here the CDR3 DNA reads TGTGCCAGCAGCGCCGGGGCTAGAGGGATCCTCGGTATCCCTGAAGCTTTCTTT.

This clonotype was seen more than once but under ten times. This may stem from a read error, because a much larger clone lies one nucleotide away. The V gene is TRBV7-9, the J gene TRBJ2-1, with 12 bases that match TRBD2. The CDR3 sequence is 15 residues long. The germline V gene has CDR1 SEHNR and CDR2 FQNEAQ (reference sequence). CDR3 sequence (DNA): TGTGCCAGCAGCGCGACTAGCGGGAGTGGCAATGAGCGGTTCTTC. Translated, it gives CASSATSGSGNERFF.

This clonotype was counted at least ten times. The rearrangement uses TRBV28 and TRBJ2-2; 9 bases agree with TRBD1. The CDR3 extends over 14 amino acids. Germline V gene data show CDR1 as MDHEN and CDR2 as SYDVKM. V lost 10 bases, J lost 5 bases, and 8 bases stayed unmatched. The CDR3 here is CATRGQGITGELFF. DNA for the CDR3: TGTGCCACCAGGGGACAGGGCATTACCGGGGAGCTGTTTTTT.